This TCR beta chain was sequenced in a study of blood T cell repertoires in COVID-19. The data were produced by immunoSEQ multiplex PCR, yet TCRdb's version contains in-frame clones alone and is incomplete. The table lists under 200,000 clones, under 90% of them singletons. Source material: peripheral blood. The receptor comes from a man in his 60s with acute or convalescent COVID-19.

CDR3 in amino acids: CASSGWTGHNYGYTF. The CDR3 bases are TGTGCCAGCAGCGGGTGGACAGGCCACAACTATGGCTACACCTTC. The chain has TRBV9 and TRBJ1-2; 7 positions agree with TRBD1. J was trimmed by 2 bases and V by 3 bases; bases with no gene match: 7. Germline V gives CDR1 SGDLS, CDR2 YYNGEE. The CDR3 extends over 15 amino acids.